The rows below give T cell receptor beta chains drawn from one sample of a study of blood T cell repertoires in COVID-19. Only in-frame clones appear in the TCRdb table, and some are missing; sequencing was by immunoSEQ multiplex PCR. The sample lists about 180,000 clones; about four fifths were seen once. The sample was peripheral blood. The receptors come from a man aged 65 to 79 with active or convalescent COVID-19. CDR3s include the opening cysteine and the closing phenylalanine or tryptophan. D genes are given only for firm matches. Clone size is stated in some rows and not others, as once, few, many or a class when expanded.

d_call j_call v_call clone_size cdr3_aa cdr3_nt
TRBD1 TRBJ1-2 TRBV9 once CASRRGQGDYGYTF TGTGCCAGCAGGAGAGGACAGGGTGACTATGGCTACACCTTC
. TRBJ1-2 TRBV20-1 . CSASLYQVGRANYGYTF TGCAGTGCTAGTCTATATCAGGTGGGCAGGGCTAACTATGGCTACACCTTC
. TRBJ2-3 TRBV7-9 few CASSTRADTQYF TGTGCCAGCAGCACACGGGCAGATACGCAGTATTTT
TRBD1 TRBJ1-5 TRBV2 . CASRRDSRSNQPQHF TGTGCCAGCAGAAGGGACAGCAGAAGCAATCAGCCCCAGCATTTT
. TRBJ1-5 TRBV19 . CASSKQARGWWPQHF TGTGCCAGTAGTAAGCAGGCCCGCGGGTGGTGGCCCCAGCATTTT
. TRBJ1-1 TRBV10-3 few CAISNGGTPEAFF TGTGCCATCAGTAACGGCGGGACTCCTGAAGCTTTCTTT
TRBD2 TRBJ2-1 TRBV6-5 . CASSYDASGSNEQFF TGTGCCAGCAGTTACGATGCTAGCGGGAGCAATGAGCAGTTCTTC
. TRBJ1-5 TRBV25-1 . CASSQSGITGQPQHF TGTGCCAGCAGTCAGAGCGGGATAACGGGTCAGCCCCAGCATTTT
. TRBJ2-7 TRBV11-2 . CASSLGAGFTYEQYF TGTGCCAGCAGCTTAGGGGCAGGGTTCACCTACGAGCAGTACTTC
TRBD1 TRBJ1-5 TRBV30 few CAWSVTGGGQPQHF TGTGCCTGGAGCGTAACAGGGGGCGGTCAGCCCCAGCATTTT
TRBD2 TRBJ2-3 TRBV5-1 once CASSFRGGAADTQYF TGCGCCAGCAGCTTCCGCGGGGGGGCCGCAGATACGCAGTATTTT
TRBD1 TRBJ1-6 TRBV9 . CASSGVPQGANSPLHF TGTGCCAGCAGTGGGGTCCCACAGGGGGCTAATTCACCCCTCCACTTT
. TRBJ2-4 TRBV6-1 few CASSEEGRQGRGKNIQYF TGTGCCAGCAGTGAAGAAGGGCGCCAGGGGCGCGGGAAAAACATTCAGTACTTC
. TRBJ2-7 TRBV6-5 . CASSYGLGGGYEQYF TGTGCCAGCAGTTATGGCCTTGGTGGTGGCTACGAGCAGTACTTC
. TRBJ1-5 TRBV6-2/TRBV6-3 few CASSYWPHSSGNQPQHF TGTGCCAGCAGTTATTGGCCGCATTCAAGCGGCAATCAGCCCCAGCATTTT
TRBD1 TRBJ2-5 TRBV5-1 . CASSLGTGVQETQYF TGCGCCAGCAGCCTCGGGACAGGGGTGCAAGAGACCCAGTACTTC
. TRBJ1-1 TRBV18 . CASSPDTVGEAFF TGTGCCAGCTCCCCCGACACGGTTGGTGAAGCTTTCTTT
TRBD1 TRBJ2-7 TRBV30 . CAWNRTGKGHEQYF TGTGCCTGGAACAGGACAGGGAAGGGTCACGAGCAGTACTTC
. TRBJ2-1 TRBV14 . CASSQGQYNEQFF TGTGCCAGCAGCCAAGGACAGTACAATGAGCAGTTCTTC
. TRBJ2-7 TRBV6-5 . CASSYFSGYEQYF TGTGCCAGCAGTTACTTCAGCGGCTACGAGCAGTACTTC
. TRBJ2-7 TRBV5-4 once CASSLELGTPGRQYF TGTGCCAGCAGCTTGGAGTTGGGAACCCCGGGGAGGCAGTACTTC
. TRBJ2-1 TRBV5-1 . CASSLDGSDPSQFF TGCGCCAGCAGCTTGGACGGGAGCGACCCGTCTCAGTTCTTC
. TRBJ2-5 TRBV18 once CASSRQAGETQYF TGTGCCAGCTCAAGACAGGCCGGGGAGACCCAGTACTTC
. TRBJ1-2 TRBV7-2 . CASSPSVNYGYTF TGTGCCAGCAGCCCATCAGTTAACTATGGCTACACCTTC
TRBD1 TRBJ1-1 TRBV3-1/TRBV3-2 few CASSRGTGNTEAFF TGTGCCAGCAGCCGGGGGACAGGGAACACTGAAGCTTTCTTT
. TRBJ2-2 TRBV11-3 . CASSFGGGELFF TGTGCCAGCAGCTTCGGGGGCGGGGAGCTGTTTTTT
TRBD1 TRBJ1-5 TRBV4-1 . CASSRQGDSNQPQHF TGCGCCAGCAGCCGACAGGGGGATAGCAATCAGCCCCAGCATTTT
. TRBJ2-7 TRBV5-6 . CASSFLHGESKYEQYF TGTGCCAGCAGCTTTCTGCACGGAGAGTCCAAGTACGAGCAGTACTTC
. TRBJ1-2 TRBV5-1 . CASSSGPGVISYGYTF TGCGCCAGCAGCTCAGGCCCGGGGGTGATCAGCTATGGCTACACCTTC
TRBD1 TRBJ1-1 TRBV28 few CASSAPAGGESGGEAFF TGTGCCAGCAGTGCCCCGGCAGGGGGCGAATCAGGCGGTGAAGCTTTCTTT
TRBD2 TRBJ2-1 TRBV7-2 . CASRGGTSGYYNEQFF TGTGCCAGCAGGGGCGGGACTAGCGGTTACTACAATGAGCAGTTCTTC
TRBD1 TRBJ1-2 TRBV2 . CASSPNRGQGGYTF TGTGCCAGCAGTCCCAACAGGGGGCAGGGTGGCTACACCTTC
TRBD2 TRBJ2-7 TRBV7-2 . CASSPRTSGGVYEQYF TGTGCCAGCAGCCCGCGGACTAGCGGGGGGGTCTACGAGCAGTACTTC
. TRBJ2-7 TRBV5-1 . CASSLDISYEQYF TGCGCCAGCAGCTTGGATATCTCCTACGAGCAGTACTTC
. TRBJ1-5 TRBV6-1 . CASSEQGHNFFGNQPQHF TGTGCCAGCAGTGAACAGGGACACAACTTTTTTGGCAATCAGCCCCAGCATTTT
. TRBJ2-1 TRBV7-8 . CASSLVRGSYNEQFF TGTGCCAGCAGCTTAGTCAGGGGCTCCTACAATGAGCAGTTCTTC
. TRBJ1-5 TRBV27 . CASSYARGQPQHF TGTGCCAGCAGTTATGCCAGGGGACAGCCCCAGCATTTT
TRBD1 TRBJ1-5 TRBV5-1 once CASSPGTGRNQPQHF TGCGCCAGCAGCCCCGGGACAGGGAGAAATCAGCCCCAGCATTTT
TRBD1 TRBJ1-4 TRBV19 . CASMPEGAGAATNEKLFF TGTGCCAGTATGCCCGAGGGGGCGGGTGCAGCAACTAATGAAAAACTGTTTTTT
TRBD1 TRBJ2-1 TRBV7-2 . CASSSYGGQGEQFF TGTGCCAGCAGCTCATACGGGGGACAGGGGGAGCAGTTCTTC
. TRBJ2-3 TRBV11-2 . CASSPGGGRSDTQYF TGTGCCAGCAGCCCAGGGGGAGGACGGTCAGATACGCAGTATTTT
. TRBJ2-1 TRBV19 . CASSRVFSYNEQFF TGTGCCAGTAGCAGGGTTTTCTCCTACAATGAGCAGTTCTTC
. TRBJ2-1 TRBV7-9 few CASSLSGGAWNEQFF TGTGCCAGCAGCTTAAGTGGGGGGGCTTGGAATGAGCAGTTCTTC
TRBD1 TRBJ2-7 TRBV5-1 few CASSPGQGVYEQYF TGCGCCAGCAGCCCGGGACAGGGGGTATACGAGCAGTACTTC
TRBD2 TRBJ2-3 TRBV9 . CASNPNPTSADTQYF TGTGCCAGCAACCCAAATCCGACTAGCGCAGATACGCAGTATTTT
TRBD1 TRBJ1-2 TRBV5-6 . CASSLGIGLDRGTNYGYTF TGTGCCAGCAGCTTAGGCATCGGCCTCGACAGGGGGACTAACTATGGCTACACCTTC
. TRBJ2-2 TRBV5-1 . CASSLARGNTGELFF TGCGCCAGCAGCTTGGCGCGGGGGAACACCGGGGAGCTGTTTTTT
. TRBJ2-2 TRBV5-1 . CASSPDPQGGELFF TGCGCCAGCAGCCCGGACCCGCAGGGCGGGGAGCTGTTTTTT
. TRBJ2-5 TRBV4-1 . CASSQILGSPYQETQYF TGCGCCAGCAGCCAAATTCTAGGGAGTCCATACCAAGAGACCCAGTACTTC